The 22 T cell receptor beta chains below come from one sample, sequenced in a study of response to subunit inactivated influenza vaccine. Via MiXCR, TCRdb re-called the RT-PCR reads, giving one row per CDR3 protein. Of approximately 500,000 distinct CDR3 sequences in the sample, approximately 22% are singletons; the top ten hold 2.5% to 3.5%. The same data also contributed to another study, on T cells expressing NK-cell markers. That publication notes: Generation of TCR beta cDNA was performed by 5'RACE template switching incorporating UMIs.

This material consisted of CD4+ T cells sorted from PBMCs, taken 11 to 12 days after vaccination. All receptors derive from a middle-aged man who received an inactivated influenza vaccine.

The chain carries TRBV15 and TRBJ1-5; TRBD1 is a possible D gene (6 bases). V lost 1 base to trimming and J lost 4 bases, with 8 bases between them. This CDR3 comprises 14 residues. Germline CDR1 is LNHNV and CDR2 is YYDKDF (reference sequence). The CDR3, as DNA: TGTGCCACCAGCAGAGCACAGGGTAATCAGCCCCAGCATTTT. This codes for CATSRAQGNQPQHF.

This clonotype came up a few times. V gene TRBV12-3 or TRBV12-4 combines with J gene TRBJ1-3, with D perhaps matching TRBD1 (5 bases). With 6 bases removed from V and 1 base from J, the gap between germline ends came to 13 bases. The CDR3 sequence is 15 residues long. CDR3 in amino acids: CASRPQVLSGNTIYF. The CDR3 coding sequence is TGTGCCAGCAGACCACAGGTTTTATCTGGAAACACCATATATTTT.

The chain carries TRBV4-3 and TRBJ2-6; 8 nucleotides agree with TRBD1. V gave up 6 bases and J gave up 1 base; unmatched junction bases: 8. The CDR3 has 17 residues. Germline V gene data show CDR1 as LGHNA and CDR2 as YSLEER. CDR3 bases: TGCGCCAGCAGTGTATGGCAGGGGGCGTCTGGGGCCAACGTCCTGACTTTC. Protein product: CASSVWQGASGANVLTF.

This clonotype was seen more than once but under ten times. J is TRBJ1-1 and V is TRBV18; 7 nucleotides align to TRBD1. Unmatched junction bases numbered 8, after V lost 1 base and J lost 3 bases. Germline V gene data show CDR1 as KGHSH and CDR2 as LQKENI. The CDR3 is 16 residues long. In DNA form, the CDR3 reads TGTGCCAGCTCACCACGGGTTGGACAGGTGCACACTGAAGCTTTCTTT. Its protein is CASSPRVGQVHTEAFF.

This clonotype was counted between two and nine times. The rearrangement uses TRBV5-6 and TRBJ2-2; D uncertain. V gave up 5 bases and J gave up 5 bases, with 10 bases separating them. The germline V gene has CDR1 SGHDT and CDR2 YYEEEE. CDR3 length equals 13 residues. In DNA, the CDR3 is TGTGCCAGCAGACGAACAGCGACCGGGGAGCTGTTTTTT. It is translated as CASRRTATGELFF.

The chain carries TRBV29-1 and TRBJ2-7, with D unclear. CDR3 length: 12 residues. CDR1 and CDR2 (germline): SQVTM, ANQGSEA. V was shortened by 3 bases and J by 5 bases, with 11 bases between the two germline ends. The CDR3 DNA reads TGCAGCGTTGAGAAAGGTTCCAACGAGCAGTACTTC. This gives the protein CSVEKGSNEQYF.

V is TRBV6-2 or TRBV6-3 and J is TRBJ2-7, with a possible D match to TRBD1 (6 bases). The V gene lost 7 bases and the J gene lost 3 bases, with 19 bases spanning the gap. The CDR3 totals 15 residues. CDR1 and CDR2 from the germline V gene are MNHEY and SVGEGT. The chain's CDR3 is CASTPLRRGGYEQYF. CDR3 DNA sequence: TGTGCCAGCACTCCCCTGCGGAGAGGGGGCTACGAGCAGTACTTC.

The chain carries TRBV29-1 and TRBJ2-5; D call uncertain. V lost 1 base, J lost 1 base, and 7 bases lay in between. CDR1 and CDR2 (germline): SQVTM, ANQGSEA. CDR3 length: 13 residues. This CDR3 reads CSVEGQSQETQYF. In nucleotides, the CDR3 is TGCAGCGTTGAAGGACAAAGCCAAGAGACCCAGTACTTC.

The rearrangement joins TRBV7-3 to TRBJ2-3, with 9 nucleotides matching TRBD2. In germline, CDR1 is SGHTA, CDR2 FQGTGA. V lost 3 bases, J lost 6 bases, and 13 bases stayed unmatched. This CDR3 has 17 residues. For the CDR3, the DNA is TGTGCCAGCAGCTTGGAGACTAGCGGAGACGTGATGGATACGCAGTATTTT. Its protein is CASSLETSGDVMDTQYF.

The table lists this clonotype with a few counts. The CDR3, as DNA: TGTGCCAGCAGCCTTGCCGGGACAGAAGAAGCTTTCTTT. It codes for CASSLAGTEEAFF. The chain uses TRBV7-9 and TRBJ1-1, with 7 nucleotides matching TRBD1. Germline lookup yields CDR1 SEHNR and CDR2 FQNEAQ (reference sequence). The CDR3 contains 13 residues. Unmatched junction bases numbered 8, after V lost 5 bases and J lost 8 bases. Full variable domain (missing parts from reference TRBV7-9 and TRBJ1-1): DTGVSQNPRHKITKRGQNVTFRCDPISEHNRLYWYRQTLGQGPEFLTYFQNEAQLEKSRLLSDRFSAERPKGSFSTLEIQRTEQGDSAMYLCASSLAGTEEAFFGQGTRLTVV.

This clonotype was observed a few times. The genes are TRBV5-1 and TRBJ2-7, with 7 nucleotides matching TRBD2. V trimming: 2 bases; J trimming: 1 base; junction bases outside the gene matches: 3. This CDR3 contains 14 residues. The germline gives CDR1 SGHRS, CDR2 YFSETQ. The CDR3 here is CASSFSAGSYEQYF. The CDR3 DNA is TGCGCCAGCAGCTTCTCAGCGGGGTCCTACGAGCAGTACTTC. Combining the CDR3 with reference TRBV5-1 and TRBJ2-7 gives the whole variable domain KAGVTQTPRYLIKTRGQQVTLSCSPISGHRSVSWYQQTPGQGLQFLFEYFSETQRNKGNFPGRFSGRQFSNSRSEMNVSTLELGDSALYLCASSFSAGSYEQYFGPGTRLTVT.

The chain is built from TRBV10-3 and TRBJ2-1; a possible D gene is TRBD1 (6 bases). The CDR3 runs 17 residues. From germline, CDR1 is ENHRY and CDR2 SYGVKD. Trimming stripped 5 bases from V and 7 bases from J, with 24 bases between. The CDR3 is CAISRTPTVAQGNEQFF. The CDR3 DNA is TGTGCCATCAGTAGAACCCCTACAGTCGCGCAGGGGAATGAGCAGTTCTTC.

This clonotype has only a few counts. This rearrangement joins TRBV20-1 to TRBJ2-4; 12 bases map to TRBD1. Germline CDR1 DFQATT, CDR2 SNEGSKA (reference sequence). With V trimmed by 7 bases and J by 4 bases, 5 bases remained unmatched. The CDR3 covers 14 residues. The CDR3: CSVAGQGAKNIQYF. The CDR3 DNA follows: TGCAGTGTTGCGGGACAGGGGGCGAAAAACATTCAGTACTTC.

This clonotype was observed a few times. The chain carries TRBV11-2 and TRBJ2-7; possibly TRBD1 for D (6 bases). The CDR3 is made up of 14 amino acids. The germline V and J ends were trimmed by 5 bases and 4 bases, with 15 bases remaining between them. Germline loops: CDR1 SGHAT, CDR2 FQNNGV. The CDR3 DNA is TGTGCCAGCAGCGCCCGGGACAACTATTACGAGCAGTACTTC. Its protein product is CASSARDNYYEQYF. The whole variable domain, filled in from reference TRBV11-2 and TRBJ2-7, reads EAGVAQSPRYKIIEKRQSVAFWCNPISGHATLYWYQQILGQGPKLLIQFQNNGVVDDSQLPKDRFSAERLKGVDSTLKIQPAKLEDSAVYLCASSARDNYYEQYFGPGTRLTVT.

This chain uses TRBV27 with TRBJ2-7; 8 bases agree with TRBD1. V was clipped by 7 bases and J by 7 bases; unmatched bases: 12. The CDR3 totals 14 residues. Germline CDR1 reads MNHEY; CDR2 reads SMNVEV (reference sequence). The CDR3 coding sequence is TGTGCCAGCAATCTGGGCAGACAGGGGCGGGAGCAGTACTTC. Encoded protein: CASNLGRQGREQYF.

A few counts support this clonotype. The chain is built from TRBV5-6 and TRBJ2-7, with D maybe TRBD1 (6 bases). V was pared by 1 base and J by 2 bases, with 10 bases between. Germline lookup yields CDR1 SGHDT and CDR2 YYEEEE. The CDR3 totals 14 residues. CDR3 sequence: CASSLTGHPYEQYF. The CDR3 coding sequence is TGTGCCAGCAGCTTGACAGGGCACCCCTACGAGCAGTACTTC.

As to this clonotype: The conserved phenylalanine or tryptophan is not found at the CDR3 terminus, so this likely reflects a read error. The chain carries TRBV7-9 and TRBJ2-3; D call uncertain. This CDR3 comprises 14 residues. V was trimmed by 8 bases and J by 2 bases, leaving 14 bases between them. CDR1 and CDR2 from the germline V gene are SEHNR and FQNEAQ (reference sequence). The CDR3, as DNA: TGTGCCAGCCGAATAAGAGCAGCCACAGATACGCAGTATCTT. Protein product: CASRIRAATDTQYL.

In nucleotides, the CDR3 is TGCGCCAGCAGCATTACCGGGACTAGATCTTACAATGAGCAGTTCTTC. As protein: CASSITGTRSYNEQFF. This rearrangement joins TRBV5-1 to TRBJ2-1, with 8 bases that match TRBD2. Germline CDR1 is SGHRS and CDR2 is YFSETQ. The ends lost 4 bases at V and 4 bases at J; junction bases unmatched: 10. This CDR3 has 16 residues.

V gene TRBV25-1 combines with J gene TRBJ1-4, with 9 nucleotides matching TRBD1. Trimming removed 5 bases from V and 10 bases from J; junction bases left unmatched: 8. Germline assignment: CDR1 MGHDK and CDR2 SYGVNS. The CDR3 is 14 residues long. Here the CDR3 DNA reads TGTGCCAGCAGTAGAACAGGGGGCATCGGAAAACTGTTTTTT. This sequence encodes CASSRTGGIGKLFF.

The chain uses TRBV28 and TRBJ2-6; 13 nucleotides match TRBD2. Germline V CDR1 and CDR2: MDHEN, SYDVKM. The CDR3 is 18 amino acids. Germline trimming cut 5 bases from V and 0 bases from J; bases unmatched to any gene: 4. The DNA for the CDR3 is TGTGCCAGCAGTAGGACTAGCGGGAGAGGCTCTGGGGCCAACGTCCTGACTTTC. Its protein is CASSRTSGRGSGANVLTF. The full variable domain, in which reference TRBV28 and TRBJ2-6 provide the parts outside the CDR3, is DVKVTQSSRYLVKRTGEKVFLECVQDMDHENMFWYRQDPGLGLRLIYFSYDVKMKEKGDIPEGYSVSREKKERFSLILESASTNQTSMYLCASSRTSGRGSGANVLTFGAGSRLTVL.

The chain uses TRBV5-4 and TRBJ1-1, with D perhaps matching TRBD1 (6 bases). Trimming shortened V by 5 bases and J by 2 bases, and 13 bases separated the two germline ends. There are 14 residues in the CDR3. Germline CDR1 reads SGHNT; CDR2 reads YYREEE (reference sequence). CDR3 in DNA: TGTGCCAGCAGTTTCGGGACATCTAACACTGAAGCTTTCTTT. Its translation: CASSFGTSNTEAFF.

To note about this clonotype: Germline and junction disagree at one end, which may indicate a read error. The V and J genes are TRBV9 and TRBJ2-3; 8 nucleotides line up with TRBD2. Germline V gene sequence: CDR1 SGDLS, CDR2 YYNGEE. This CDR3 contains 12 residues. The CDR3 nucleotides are TGTGCCAGTAGCGTAAACGGGAGGGCCCCGTATTTT. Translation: CASSVNGRAPYF.